Listed below are T cell receptor beta chains from one sample, sequenced in a study of blood T cell repertoires in COVID-19. Assay used: immunoSEQ multiplex PCR; TCRdb lists only in-frame clones, some missing. The sample contains some 70,000 clones, 70% to 90% of which appear only once. The sequenced sample consisted of peripheral blood. The receptors derive from a woman aged 50 to 60 with COVID-19, enrolled during active disease. Each CDR3 is given with its conserved first and last residue. Fields, in order: CDR3 protein, CDR3 DNA, D gene, clone size, J gene, V gene. The D gene is left open where the match is weak. The size entry is marked missing in some rows and otherwise reads once, few, many or a size class.

cdr3_aa: CAAGRDRGRAQYF
cdr3_nt: TGTGCCGCCGGACGCGACAGGGGGCGGGCCCAGTACTTC
d_call: TRBD1
clone_size: .
j_call: TRBJ2-5
v_call: TRBV30

cdr3_aa: CATDRGQETQYF
cdr3_nt: TGTGCCACCGACAGGGGACAAGAGACCCAGTACTTC
d_call: TRBD1
clone_size: .
j_call: TRBJ2-5
v_call: TRBV7-9

cdr3_aa: CASSSPGQGREKLFF
cdr3_nt: TGTGCCAGCAGCTCACCGGGACAGGGTCGGGAAAAACTGTTTTTT
d_call: TRBD1
clone_size: .
j_call: TRBJ1-4
v_call: TRBV7-2

cdr3_aa: CASSPWTSGRARNEQFF
cdr3_nt: TGTGCCAGCAGTCCCTGGACTAGCGGGAGGGCCCGCAATGAGCAGTTCTTC
d_call: TRBD2
clone_size: .
j_call: TRBJ2-1
v_call: TRBV28

cdr3_aa: CSVGSIYEQYF
cdr3_nt: TGCAGCGTTGGAAGCATCTACGAGCAGTACTTC
d_call: .
clone_size: .
j_call: TRBJ2-7
v_call: TRBV29-1

cdr3_aa: CASRAPGGLQPQHF
cdr3_nt: TGTGCCAGCAGGGCGCCAGGGGGCCTTCAGCCCCAGCATTTT
d_call: TRBD1
clone_size: .
j_call: TRBJ1-5
v_call: TRBV6-5

cdr3_aa: CASSMQGTVINQPQHF
cdr3_nt: TGTGCCAGTAGTATGCAGGGGACGGTTATCAATCAGCCCCAGCATTTT
d_call: .
clone_size: .
j_call: TRBJ1-5
v_call: TRBV19

cdr3_aa: CSVEVSGITYEQYF
cdr3_nt: TGCAGCGTTGAAGTATCCGGGATCACCTACGAGCAGTACTTC
d_call: .
clone_size: .
j_call: TRBJ2-7
v_call: TRBV29-1

cdr3_aa: CASSQLTRFNEQFF
cdr3_nt: TGCGCCAGCAGCCAACTAACTAGGTTTAATGAGCAGTTCTTC
d_call: .
clone_size: .
j_call: TRBJ2-1
v_call: TRBV4-1

cdr3_aa: CASKPGQGRDYGYTF
cdr3_nt: TGTGCCAGCAAACCGGGACAGGGAAGAGACTATGGCTACACCTTC
d_call: TRBD1
clone_size: .
j_call: TRBJ1-2
v_call: TRBV6-5

cdr3_aa: CASAVSPGTGVYNEQFF
cdr3_nt: TGTGCTAGTGCCGTGAGCCCCGGGACAGGAGTCTACAATGAGCAGTTCTTC
d_call: TRBD1
clone_size: .
j_call: TRBJ2-1
v_call: TRBV12-5

cdr3_aa: CASSEGQLPSGANVLTF
cdr3_nt: TGTGCCAGCAGCGAGGGACAACTCCCCTCTGGGGCCAACGTCCTGACTTTC
d_call: .
clone_size: .
j_call: TRBJ2-6
v_call: TRBV11-2

cdr3_aa: CASTAGHGYTF
cdr3_nt: TGTGCCAGCACCGCAGGGCATGGCTACACCTTC
d_call: .
clone_size: .
j_call: TRBJ1-2
v_call: TRBV6-5

cdr3_aa: CASSQEWALKNTIYF
cdr3_nt: TGCGCCAGCAGCCAAGAGTGGGCACTTAAGAACACCATATATTTT
d_call: .
clone_size: few
j_call: TRBJ1-3
v_call: TRBV4-1

cdr3_aa: CASSLLKGQGYGYTF
cdr3_nt: TGTGCCAGCAGCCTCTTAAAGGGACAGGGGTATGGCTACACCTTC
d_call: TRBD1
clone_size: .
j_call: TRBJ1-2
v_call: TRBV28

cdr3_aa: CAWSVVGVYNSPLHF
cdr3_nt: TGTGCCTGGAGTGTGGTGGGAGTTTATAATTCACCCCTCCACTTT
d_call: .
clone_size: .
j_call: TRBJ1-6
v_call: TRBV30

cdr3_aa: CASSPSWPGNTIYF
cdr3_nt: TGCGCCAGCAGCCCCTCTTGGCCCGGAAACACCATATATTTT
d_call: .
clone_size: once
j_call: TRBJ1-3
v_call: TRBV5-1

cdr3_aa: CASNDRETGNTIYF
cdr3_nt: TGTGCCAGCAATGACAGGGAAACAGGAAACACCATATATTTT
d_call: TRBD1
clone_size: .
j_call: TRBJ1-3
v_call: TRBV11-2

cdr3_aa: CASSERSGLAYRGTGELFF
cdr3_nt: TGTGCCAGCAGTGAAAGGTCTGGACTAGCCTACCGGGGCACCGGGGAGCTGTTTTTT
d_call: TRBD2
clone_size: .
j_call: TRBJ2-2
v_call: TRBV2

cdr3_aa: CASLTGGLLNTGELFF
cdr3_nt: TGTGCCAGCTTGACGGGAGGGCTCTTAAACACCGGGGAGCTGTTTTTT
d_call: TRBD2
clone_size: .
j_call: TRBJ2-2
v_call: TRBV7-9

cdr3_aa: CASRYSPSSYNEQFF
cdr3_nt: TGCGCCAGCAGATACAGTCCAAGCTCCTACAATGAGCAGTTCTTC
d_call: .
clone_size: few
j_call: TRBJ2-1
v_call: TRBV5-1

cdr3_aa: CASSPRGGQPQHF
cdr3_nt: TGTGCCAGCAGTCCCCGGGGGGGTCAGCCCCAGCATTTT
d_call: .
clone_size: .
j_call: TRBJ1-5
v_call: TRBV28